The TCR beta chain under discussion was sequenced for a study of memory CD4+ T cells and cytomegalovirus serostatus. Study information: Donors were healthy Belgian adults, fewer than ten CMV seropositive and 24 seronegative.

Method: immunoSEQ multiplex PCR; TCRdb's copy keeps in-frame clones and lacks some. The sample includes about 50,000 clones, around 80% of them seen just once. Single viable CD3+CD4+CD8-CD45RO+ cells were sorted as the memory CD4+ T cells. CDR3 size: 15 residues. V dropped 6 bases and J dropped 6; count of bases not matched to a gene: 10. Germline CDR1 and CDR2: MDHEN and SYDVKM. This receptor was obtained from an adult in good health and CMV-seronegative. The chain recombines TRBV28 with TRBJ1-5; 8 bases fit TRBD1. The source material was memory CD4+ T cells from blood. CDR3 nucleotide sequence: TGTGCCAGCAGATCCGGGACAGGAAGGAGTCAGCCCCAGCATTTT. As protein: CASRSGTGRSQPQHF. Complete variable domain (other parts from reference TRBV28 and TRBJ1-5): DVKVTQSSRYLVKRTGEKVFLECVQDMDHENMFWYRQDPGLGLRLIYFSYDVKMKEKGDIPEGYSVSREKKERFSLILESASTNQTSMYLCASRSGTGRSQPQHFGDGTRLSIL.